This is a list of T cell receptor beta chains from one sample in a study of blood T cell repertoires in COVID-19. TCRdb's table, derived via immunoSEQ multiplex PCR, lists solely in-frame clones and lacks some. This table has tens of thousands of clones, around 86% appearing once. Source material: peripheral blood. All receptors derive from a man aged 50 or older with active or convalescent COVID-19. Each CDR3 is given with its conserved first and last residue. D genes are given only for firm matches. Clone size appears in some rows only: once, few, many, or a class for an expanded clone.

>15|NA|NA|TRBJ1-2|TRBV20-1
CSASTGKGFLRGYTF
TGCAGTGCTAGTACTGGGAAGGGGTTCTTACGTGGCTACACCTTC
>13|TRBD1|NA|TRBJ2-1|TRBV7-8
CASSLGTGTEQFF
TGTGCCAGCAGCTTAGGGACAGGGACTGAGCAGTTCTTC
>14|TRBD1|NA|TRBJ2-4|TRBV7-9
CASSPRTGTDIQYF
TGTGCCAGCAGCCCGCGGACAGGGACGGACATTCAGTACTTC
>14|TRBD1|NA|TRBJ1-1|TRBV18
CASSPLDRDTEAFF
TGTGCCAGCTCACCACTCGACAGGGACACTGAAGCTTTCTTT
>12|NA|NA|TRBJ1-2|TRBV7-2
CASSEGGYGYTF
TGTGCCAGCAGCGAAGGGGGCTATGGCTACACCTTC
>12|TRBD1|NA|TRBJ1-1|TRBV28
CASSFNRGEAFF
TGTGCCAGCAGTTTTAACAGGGGAGAAGCTTTCTTT
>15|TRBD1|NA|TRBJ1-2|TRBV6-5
CASSRPRGFGNGYTF
TGTGCCAGCAGTCGACCCAGGGGGTTTGGTAATGGCTACACCTTC
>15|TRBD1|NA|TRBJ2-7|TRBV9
CASSETGTLSYEQYF
TGTGCCAGCAGTGAGACAGGGACCCTGAGCTACGAGCAGTACTTC
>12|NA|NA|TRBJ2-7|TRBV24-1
CATSDLPGEQYF
TGTGCCACCAGTGATTTGCCAGGGGAGCAGTACTTC
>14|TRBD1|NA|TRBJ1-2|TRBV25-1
CASSRDRGGYGYTF
TGTGCCAGCAGCCGGGACAGGGGAGGCTATGGCTACACCTTC
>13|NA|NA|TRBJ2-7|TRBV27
CASSSTQGNEQYF
TGTGCCAGCAGTTCAACTCAGGGGAACGAGCAGTACTTC
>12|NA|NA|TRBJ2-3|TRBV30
CAWRAWRGAQYF
TGTGCCTGGAGAGCCTGGCGGGGTGCGCAGTATTTT
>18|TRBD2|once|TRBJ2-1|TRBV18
CASSPLNHLAGVGNEQFF
TGTGCCAGCTCACCCTTGAACCATCTAGCGGGAGTTGGCAATGAGCAGTTCTTC
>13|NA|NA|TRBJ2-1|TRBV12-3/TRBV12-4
CASNLIRDNEQFF
TGTGCCAGCAACCTTATCAGGGACAATGAGCAGTTCTTC
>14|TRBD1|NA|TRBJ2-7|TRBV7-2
CASSRTGMSYEQYF
TGTGCCAGCAGCCGGACAGGAATGTCCTACGAGCAGTACTTC
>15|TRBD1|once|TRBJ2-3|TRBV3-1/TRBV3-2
CASSPPTGGADTQYF
TGTGCCAGCAGCCCCCCGACAGGGGGCGCAGATACGCAGTATTTT
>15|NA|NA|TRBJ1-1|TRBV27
CASSSRGLANTEAFF
TGTGCCAGCAGTTCCAGGGGTCTAGCTAACACTGAAGCTTTCTTT